The clone carrying this T cell receptor (beta chain) was seen only a few times. A minimum of 6 million PBMCs was isolated per sample. In germline, CDR1 is SGHVS, CDR2 FNYEAQ. The V end lost 1 base, the J end lost 1 base, and 9 bases lay between the germline ends. The CDR3 consists of 15 residues. The data originate from a study of blood T cells in healthy people across ages. Study at large: About one barcoded beta molecule was captured per two T cells (by template switching).

Primed by a sample-barcoded 5' primer and a J-beta primer mix, a second PCR proceeded for about 6 to 12 cycles. One entry per CDR3 protein results from TCRdb running MiXCR on the 5' RACE reads. The data show about 1.7 million distinct CDR3 sequences, approximately 28% seen once. The sample was blood. The chain has TRBV7-6 and TRBJ2-3; D not certain. This clonotype originated in a woman under 40 in good health. The CDR3 DNA is TGTGCCAGCAGCTTAGGGCCGGATGGCACAGATACGCAGTATTTT. Amino acid sequence: CASSLGPDGTDTQYF.